These 5 T cell receptor beta chains originate from one sample sequenced in a study of Ad26.COV2.S vaccination and SARS-CoV-2 variants. As to treatment: around 19 received Ad26.COV2.S at low or high dose, single or two shots; about five received placebo; per-sample allocation not given. All samples were drawn on day 63, counting from the first vaccine or placebo injection. The table came from immunoSEQ multiplex PCR; TCRdb's copy has only in-frame clones and leaves some out. The profile shows fewer than 800,000 clones, more than 80% of them singletons. Sequences were derived from peripheral blood, sampled in a trial of Ad26.COV2.S vaccine versus placebo. These TCRs come from a person between 18 and 60 years old who received the Ad26.COV2.S COVID-19 vaccine or a placebo.

V and J are TRBV7-2 and TRBJ2-1, with 7 bases that match TRBD1. The CDR3 length is 16 residues. V dropped 5 bases and J dropped 2; count of bases not matched to a gene: 9. Germline V lookup: CDR1 SGHTA, CDR2 FQGNSA. CDR3 sequence: CASSPPGTETYNEQFF. As DNA, the CDR3 is TGTGCCAGCAGCCCTCCCGGGACAGAGACCTACAATGAGCAGTTCTTC.

Worth noting for this clone: Germline and junction disagree at one end, which may indicate a read error. This rearrangement joins TRBV20-1 to TRBJ2-1; TRBD2 matches 12 bases. The CDR3 is 11 residues long. The germline gives CDR1 DFQATT, CDR2 SNEGSKA (reference sequence). DNA for the CDR3: TGCAGTGCGCCGACTAGCGGGAGTAGGGTCTTC. Translating gives CSAPTSGSRVF.

This chain joins TRBV7-2 and TRBJ1-6, with TRBD1 matching 8 bases. V lost 8 bases, J lost 6 bases, and 12 bases stayed unmatched. Germline CDR1 and CDR2: SGHTA and FQGNSA. The CDR3 totals 16 residues. The CDR3 protein is CASHRTGSASNSPLHF. Here the CDR3 DNA reads TGTGCCAGCCACCGGACAGGGTCTGCTTCTAATTCACCCCTCCACTTT.

The V and J genes are TRBV18 and TRBJ2-4, with D unresolved. The CDR3 has 13 residues. V dropped 5 bases and J dropped 0 bases, with 5 bases sitting between them. The germline V gene encodes CDR1 KGHSH and CDR2 LQKENI. Here the CDR3 reads CASSSLAKNIQYF. DNA for the CDR3: TGTGCCAGCTCATCTTTAGCCAAAAACATTCAGTACTTC.

CDR3 bases: TGTGCCAGCAGCTTAGTTTGGGGGAAGGGGGACACTGAAGCTTTCTTT. Protein sequence: CASSLVWGKGDTEAFF. The J gene is TRBJ1-1, the V gene TRBV7-9, with TRBD1 as a possible D gene (6 bases). Trimming cost V 1 base and J 3 bases, with 15 bases left between them. The germline V gene encodes CDR1 SEHNR and CDR2 FQNEAQ (reference sequence). The length of the CDR3 is 16 residues.